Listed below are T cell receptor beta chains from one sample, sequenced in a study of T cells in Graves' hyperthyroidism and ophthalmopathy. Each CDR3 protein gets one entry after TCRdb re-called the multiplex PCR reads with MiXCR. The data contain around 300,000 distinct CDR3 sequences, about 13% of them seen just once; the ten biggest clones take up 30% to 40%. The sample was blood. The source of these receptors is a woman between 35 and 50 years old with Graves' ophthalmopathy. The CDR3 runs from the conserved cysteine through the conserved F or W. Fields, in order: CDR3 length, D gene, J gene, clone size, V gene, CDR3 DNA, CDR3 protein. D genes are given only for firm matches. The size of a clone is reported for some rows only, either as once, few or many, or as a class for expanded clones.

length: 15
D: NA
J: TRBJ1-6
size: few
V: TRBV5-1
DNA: TGCGCCAGCAGCTTGGGACCGGGCCTTAATTCACCCCTCCACTTT
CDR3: CASSLGPGLNSPLHF

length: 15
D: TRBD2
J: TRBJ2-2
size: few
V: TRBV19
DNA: TGTGCCAGTCCTACGACTAGCGGGAATACCGGGGAGCTGTTTTTT
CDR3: CASPTTSGNTGELFF

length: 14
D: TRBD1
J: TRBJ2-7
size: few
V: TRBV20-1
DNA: TGCAGTGCTAGGATGGGACAGAGCTCCTACGAGCAGTACTTC
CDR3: CSARMGQSSYEQYF

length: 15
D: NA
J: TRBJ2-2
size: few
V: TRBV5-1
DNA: TGCGCCAGCAGCGTGGAAAGGGCCTTCACCGGGGAGCTGTTTTTT
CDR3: CASSVERAFTGELFF

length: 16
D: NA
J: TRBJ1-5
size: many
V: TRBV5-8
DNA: TGTGCCAGCAGGGTTGCCCCAGTTGGACACCACATGGCCCAGCATTTT
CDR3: CASRVAPVGHHMAQHF

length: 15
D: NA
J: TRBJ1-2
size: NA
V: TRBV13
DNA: TGTGCCAGCAGCTTTCACGCCGGGCGTAGCTATGGCTACACCTTC
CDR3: CASSFHAGRSYGYTF

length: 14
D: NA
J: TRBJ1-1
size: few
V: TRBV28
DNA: TGTGCCAGCAGTTTACAGGGATGGGGCACTGAAGCTTTCTTT
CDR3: CASSLQGWGTEAFF

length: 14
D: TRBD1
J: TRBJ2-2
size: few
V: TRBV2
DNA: TGTGCCAGCAGGGACAGGGTCCTGACCGGGGAGCTGTTTTTT
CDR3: CASRDRVLTGELFF

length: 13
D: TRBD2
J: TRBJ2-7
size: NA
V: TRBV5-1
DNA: TGCGCCAGCACCCGCGGGGGGGCCTACGAGCAGTACTTC
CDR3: CASTRGGAYEQYF

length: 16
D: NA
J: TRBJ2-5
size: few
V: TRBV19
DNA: TGTGCCAGTAGTGTCGGGGCGATAGGGGGTGGAGAGACCCAGTACTTC
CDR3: CASSVGAIGGGETQYF

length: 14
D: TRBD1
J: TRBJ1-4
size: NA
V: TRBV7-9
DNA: TGTGCCAGCAGCGCGCGGACAGGGGATGAAAAACTGTTTTTT
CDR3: CASSARTGDEKLFF

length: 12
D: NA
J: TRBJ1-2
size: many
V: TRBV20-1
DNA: TGCAGTGCTAGACTCAGGGCGGCGGGCTACACCTTC
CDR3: CSARLRAAGYTF

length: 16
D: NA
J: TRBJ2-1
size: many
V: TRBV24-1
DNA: TGTGCCACCAGCCGTAGCATAGGACAGCTCTACAATGAGCAGTTCTTC
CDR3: CATSRSIGQLYNEQFF

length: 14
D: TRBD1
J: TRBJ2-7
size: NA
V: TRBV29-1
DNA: TGCAGCGTGGGGGACAGCCCGAGCTCCTACGAGCAGTACTTC
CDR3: CSVGDSPSSYEQYF

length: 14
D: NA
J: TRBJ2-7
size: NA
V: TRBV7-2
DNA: TGTGCCGGCAGCTTACAGGCGGGGACCTACGAGCAGTACTTC
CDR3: CAGSLQAGTYEQYF

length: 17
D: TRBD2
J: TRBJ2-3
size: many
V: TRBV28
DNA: TGTGCCAGCAGTCGACTAGCGGGAGGTAGCCGCACAGATACGCAGTATTTT
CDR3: CASSRLAGGSRTDTQYF

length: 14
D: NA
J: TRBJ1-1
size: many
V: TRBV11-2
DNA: TGTGCCAGCAGCCGAAGCACCTCGGGATTTGAAGCTTTCTTT
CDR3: CASSRSTSGFEAFF

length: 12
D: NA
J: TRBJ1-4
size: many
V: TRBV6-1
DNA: TGTGCCAGCAGCCCCACTCGGGAAAAACTGTTTTTT
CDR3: CASSPTREKLFF

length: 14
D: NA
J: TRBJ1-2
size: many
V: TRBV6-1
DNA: TGTGCCAGCAGTGAAGTCGCATCTAACTATGGCTACACCTTC
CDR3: CASSEVASNYGYTF

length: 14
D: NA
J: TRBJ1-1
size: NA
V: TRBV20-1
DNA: TGCAGTGCCAATGGACAGCCTCTGAACACTGAAGCTTTCTTT
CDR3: CSANGQPLNTEAFF

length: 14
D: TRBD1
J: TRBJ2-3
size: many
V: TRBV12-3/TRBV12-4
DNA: TGTGCCAGCACCCAGGGGGCGGGAACAGATACGCAGTATTTT
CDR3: CASTQGAGTDTQYF

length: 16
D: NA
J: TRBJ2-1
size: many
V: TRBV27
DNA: TGTGCCAGCGAGTATACGGGCCTAAGCTCCTACAATGAGCAGTTCTTC
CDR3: CASEYTGLSSYNEQFF

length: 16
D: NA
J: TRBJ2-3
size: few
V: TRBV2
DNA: TGTGCCAGCAGTTTTGAGACAGCCACACTCACAGATACGCAGTATTTT
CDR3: CASSFETATLTDTQYF

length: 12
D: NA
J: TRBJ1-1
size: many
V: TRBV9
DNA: TGTGCCAGCAGCTCCCTCCCGGGAGAAGCTTTCTTT
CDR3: CASSSLPGEAFF

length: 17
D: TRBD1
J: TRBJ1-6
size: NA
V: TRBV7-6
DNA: TGTGCCAGCAGCTTAGCGGCCCAGGGGGTTTTTAATTCACCCCTCCACTTT
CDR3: CASSLAAQGVFNSPLHF

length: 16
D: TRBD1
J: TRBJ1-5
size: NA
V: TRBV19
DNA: TGTGCCAGTAGTGCCCGGGACAGGGTTAGCAATCAGCCCCAGCATTTT
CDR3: CASSARDRVSNQPQHF

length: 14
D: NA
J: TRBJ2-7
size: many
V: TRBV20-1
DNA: TGCAGTGCTAGACCTCACGTTCCCCTCTACGAGCAGTACTTC
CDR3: CSARPHVPLYEQYF

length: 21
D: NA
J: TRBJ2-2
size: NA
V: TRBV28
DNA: TGTGCCGACAGTCATAAATCTATGCGACCTCAAAACCCCACGAACACCGGGGAGCTGTTTTTT
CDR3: CADSHKSMRPQNPTNTGELFF

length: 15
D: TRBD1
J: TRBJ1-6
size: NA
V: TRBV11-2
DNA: TGTGCCAGCAGCTCCCCGACAGGGCATAATTCACCCCTCCACTTT
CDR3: CASSSPTGHNSPLHF

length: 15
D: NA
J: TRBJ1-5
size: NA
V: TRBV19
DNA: TGCGCCAGTAGTACCCCCGGACTGTCTCATCAGCCCCAGCATTTT
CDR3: CASSTPGLSHQPQHF

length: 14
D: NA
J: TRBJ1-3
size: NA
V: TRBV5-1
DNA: TGCGCCAGCAGCTCGGGACATTCTGGAAACACCATATATTTT
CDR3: CASSSGHSGNTIYF

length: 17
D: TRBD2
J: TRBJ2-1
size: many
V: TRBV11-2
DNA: TGTGCCAGCAGCTTAACCGACCGGGACTACAGGACGGATGAGCAGTTCTTC
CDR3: CASSLTDRDYRTDEQFF

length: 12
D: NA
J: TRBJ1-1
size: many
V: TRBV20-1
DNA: TGCAGTGCTAGCTTTATGAACACTGAAGCTTTCTTT
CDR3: CSASFMNTEAFF

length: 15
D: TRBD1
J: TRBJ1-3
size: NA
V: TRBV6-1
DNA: TGTGCCAGCAGATCGACAGGGGGATCTGGAAACACCATATATTTT
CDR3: CASRSTGGSGNTIYF

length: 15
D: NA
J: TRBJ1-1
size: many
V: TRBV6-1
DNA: TGTGCCAGCATTAGGGGCGCGAACCCTGACACTGAAGCTTTCTTT
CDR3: CASIRGANPDTEAFF

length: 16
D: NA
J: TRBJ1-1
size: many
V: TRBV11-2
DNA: TGTGCCAGCAGCCCTTCTTCCCCCTTCGGGGACACTGAAGCTTTCTTT
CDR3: CASSPSSPFGDTEAFF

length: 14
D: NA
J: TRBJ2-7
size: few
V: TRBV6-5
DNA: TGTGCCAGCACCTCCTCGACAGGAACCTACGAGCAGTACTTC
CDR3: CASTSSTGTYEQYF

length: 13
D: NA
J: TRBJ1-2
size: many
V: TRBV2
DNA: TGTGCCAGCAGGACGGGGTTTTCGGAAGGCTACACCTTC
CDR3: CASRTGFSEGYTF

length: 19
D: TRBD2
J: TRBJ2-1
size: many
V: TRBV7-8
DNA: TGTGCCAGCAGCTTAGTGCTAGCGGGAGGGTCGAGCTCCTACAATGAGCAGTTCTTC
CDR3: CASSLVLAGGSSSYNEQFF

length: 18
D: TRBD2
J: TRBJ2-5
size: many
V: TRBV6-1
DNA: TGTGCCAGCAGCCAGCCGGGACTAGCGGGAGGGCGACGGGAGACCCAGTACTTC
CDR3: CASSQPGLAGGRRETQYF

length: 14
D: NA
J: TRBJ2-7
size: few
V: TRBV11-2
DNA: TGTGCCAGCAGCTTAGTACGTTCCGCCTACGAGCAGTACTTC
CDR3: CASSLVRSAYEQYF

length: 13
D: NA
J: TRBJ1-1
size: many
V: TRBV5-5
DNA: TGTGCCAGCAGCTTGGTGCGCAACACTGAAGCTTTCTTT
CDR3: CASSLVRNTEAFF

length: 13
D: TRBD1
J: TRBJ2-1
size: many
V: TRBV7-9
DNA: TGTGCCAGCAGCAACCAGGGGGCACATGAGCAGTTCTTC
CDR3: CASSNQGAHEQFF

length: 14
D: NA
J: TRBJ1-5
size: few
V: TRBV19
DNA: TGTGCCAGTAGTAGCTGGGGCGATAATCAGCCCCAGCATTTT
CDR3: CASSSWGDNQPQHF

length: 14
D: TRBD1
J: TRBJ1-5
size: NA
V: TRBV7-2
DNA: TGTGCCAGCAGCTCCTCGGACAGGACTCAGCCCCAGCATTTT
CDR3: CASSSSDRTQPQHF

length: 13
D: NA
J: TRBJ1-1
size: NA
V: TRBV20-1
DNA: TGCAGTGCTAGCAAGACACCCGACACTGAAGCTTTCTTT
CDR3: CSASKTPDTEAFF

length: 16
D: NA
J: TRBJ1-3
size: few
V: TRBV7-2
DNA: TGTGCCAGCAGCTTAAGATTGGCGAAGCGGGGAAACACCATATATTTT
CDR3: CASSLRLAKRGNTIYF

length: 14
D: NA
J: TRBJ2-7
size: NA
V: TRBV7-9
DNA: TGTGCCAGCAGCTTAGGTAGGGGCGCATACGAGCAGTACTTC
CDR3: CASSLGRGAYEQYF

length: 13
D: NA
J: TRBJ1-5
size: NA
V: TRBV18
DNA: TGTGCCAGCCCCACCCAGGGAGATCAGCCCCAGCATTTT
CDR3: CASPTQGDQPQHF

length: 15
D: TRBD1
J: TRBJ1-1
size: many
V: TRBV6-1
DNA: TGTACCAGCAGGACAGGGTTCGGAATAGGAACTGAAGCTTTCTTT
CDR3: CTSRTGFGIGTEAFF

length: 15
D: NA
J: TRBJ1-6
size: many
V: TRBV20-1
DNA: TGCAGTGCTAGAGATCGGGCAGAAGCTAATTCACCCCTCCACTTT
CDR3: CSARDRAEANSPLHF

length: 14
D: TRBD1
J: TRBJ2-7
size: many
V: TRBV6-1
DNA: TGTGCCAGCAGTCAGGACAGGGTAATCAGCGAGCAGTACTTC
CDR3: CASSQDRVISEQYF

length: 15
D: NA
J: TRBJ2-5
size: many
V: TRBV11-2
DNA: TGTGCCAGCAGCTTACGACCGGGACCCCAAGAGACCCAGTACTTC
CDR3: CASSLRPGPQETQYF

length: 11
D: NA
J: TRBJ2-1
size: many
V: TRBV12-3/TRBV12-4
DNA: TGTGCCAGCAGTTTAGCGAATGAGCAGTTCTTC
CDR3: CASSLANEQFF

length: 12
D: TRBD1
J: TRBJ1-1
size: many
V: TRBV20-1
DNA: TGCAGTGCTGACCCAGGGGGCGCTGAAGCTTTCTTT
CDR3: CSADPGGAEAFF